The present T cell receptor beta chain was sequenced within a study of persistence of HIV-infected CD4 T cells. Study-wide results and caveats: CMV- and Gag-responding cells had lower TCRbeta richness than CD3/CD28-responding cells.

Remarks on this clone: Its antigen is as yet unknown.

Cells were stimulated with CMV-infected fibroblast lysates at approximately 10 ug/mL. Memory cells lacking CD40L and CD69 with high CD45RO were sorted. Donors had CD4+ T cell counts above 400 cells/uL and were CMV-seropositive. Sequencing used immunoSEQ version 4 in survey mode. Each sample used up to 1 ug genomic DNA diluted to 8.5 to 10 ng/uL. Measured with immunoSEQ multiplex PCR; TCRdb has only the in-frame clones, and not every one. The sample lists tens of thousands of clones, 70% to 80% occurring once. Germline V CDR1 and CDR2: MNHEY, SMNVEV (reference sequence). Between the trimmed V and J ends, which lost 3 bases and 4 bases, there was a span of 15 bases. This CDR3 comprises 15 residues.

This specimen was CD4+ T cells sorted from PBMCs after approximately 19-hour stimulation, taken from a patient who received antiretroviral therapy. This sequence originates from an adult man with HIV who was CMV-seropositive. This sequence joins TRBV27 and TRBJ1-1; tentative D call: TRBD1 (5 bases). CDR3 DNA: TGTGCCAGCAGTTTGCATGGGCGGGGGAGCACTGAAGCTTTCTTT. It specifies CASSLHGRGSTEAFF.